This T cell receptor beta chain stems from a study of cytomegalovirus exposure and HLA in healthy donors. Across the study: Within the Caucasian-associated ancestry cluster were under 85% of the roughly 430 genotyped donors. General study points: Association of fewer than 20,000 TCR beta sequences with HLA alleles was found at 0.05 false discovery rate in a later analysis. In vitro testing confirmed a few CMV-associated chains as specific for CMV antigens. A later analysis found that most CMV-associated TCR beta chains appeared HLA-restricted.

This PCR relied on a set of 60 Vbeta primers and 13 Jbeta primers. Clones were sequenced by immunoSEQ multiplex PCR, and TCRdb holds only the in-frame ones, with some missing. Of under 150,000 clones listed, 75% to 90% are singletons. Only one count was recorded for this clone. Antigen specificity is unknown. Per germline, CDR1 KGHSH and CDR2 LQKENI. The CDR3 has 13 amino acids. With 3 bases clipped from V and 10 bases from J, the junction kept 7 bases outside the gene matches. The source of this sequence is a woman aged 25 to 39 in good health and CMV-seropositive. The gene calls are TRBV18 and TRBJ1-1, with TRBD1 identical over 8 bases. The specimen sequenced was PBMCs. CDR3 in amino acids: CASSPPTGVGAFF. CDR3 DNA sequence: TGTGCCAGCTCACCGCCGACAGGGGTAGGAGCTTTCTTT.